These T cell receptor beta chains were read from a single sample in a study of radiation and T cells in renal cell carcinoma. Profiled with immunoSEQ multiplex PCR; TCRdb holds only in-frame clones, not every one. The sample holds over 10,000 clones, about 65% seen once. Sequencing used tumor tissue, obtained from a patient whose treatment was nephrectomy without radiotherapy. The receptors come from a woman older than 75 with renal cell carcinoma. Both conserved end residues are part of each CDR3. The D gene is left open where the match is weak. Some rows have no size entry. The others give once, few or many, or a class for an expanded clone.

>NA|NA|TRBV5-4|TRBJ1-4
TGTGCCAGCAGCCAAGACACCGGAGGTGAAAAACTGTTTTTT
CASSQDTGGEKLFF
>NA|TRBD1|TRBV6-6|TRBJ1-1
TGTGCCAGCAGTTCGACAGGGGTGGGGAACACTGAAGCTTTCTTT
CASSSTGVGNTEAFF
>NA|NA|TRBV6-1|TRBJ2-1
TGTGCCAGCAGGCACCTCCCGCCCAATGAGCAGTTCTTC
CASRHLPPNEQFF
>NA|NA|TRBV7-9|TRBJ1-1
TGTGCCAGCAGCTTAGGCACACCAGAAGCTTTCTTT
CASSLGTPEAFF
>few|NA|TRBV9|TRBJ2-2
TGTGCCAGCACCCTCTCCGGGGTGGACACCGGGGAGCTGTTTTTT
CASTLSGVDTGELFF
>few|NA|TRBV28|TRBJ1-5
TGTGCCAGCAGTTTAATGGGGTATAGCAATCAGCCCCAGCATTTT
CASSLMGYSNQPQHF
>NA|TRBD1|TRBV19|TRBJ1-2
TGTGCCAGTACCGAGACAGGGGGCTATGGCTACACCTTC
CASTETGGYGYTF
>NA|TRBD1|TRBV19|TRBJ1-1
TGTGCCAGTAGGGACTGGACAGGGAACACTGAAGCTTTCTTT
CASRDWTGNTEAFF
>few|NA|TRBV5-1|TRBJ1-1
TGCGCCAGCAGCTTCAATGCGAACACTGAAGCTTTCTTT
CASSFNANTEAFF
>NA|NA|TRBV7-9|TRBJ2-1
TGTGCCAGCAGCTCGGAAAGCAATGAGCAGTTCTTC
CASSSESNEQFF